This TCR beta chain was identified during a study of CD8 T cells in Susac syndrome. The germline V gene has CDR1 KGHDR and CDR2 SFDVKD. This CDR3 is 15 amino acids long. V was clipped by 3 bases and J by 6 bases, with 14 bases between them. Random-hexamer reverse transcription was applied to roughly 0.5 to 1 ug RNA. MiXCR, applied by TCRdb to the immunoSEQ multiplex PCR reads, yields one record per CDR3 protein. Of around 190,000 distinct CDR3 sequences listed, 85% to 95% are singletons. V gene TRBV24-1 combines with J gene TRBJ2-1; weak D call: TRBD1 (6 bases). Sequencing was done on a sample of CD4+ T cells from PBMCs. The TCR originated in a human donor in good health. The CDR3 here is CATSDPGRGSNEQFF. The CDR3 region has the DNA TGTGCCACCAGTGATCCTGGCAGGGGTAGCAATGAGCAGTTCTTC.